This TCR beta chain was sequenced during a study of shared clonotypes between healthy human individuals. Whole-study results and caveats: Naive subsets tended to show greater estimated richness than memory subsets. Investigators collected only blood, and repertoires in tissues likely differ.

This CDR3 is built from 15 residues. Trimming took 3 bases from V and 5 from J, leaving 14 bases between them. Germline CDR1 and CDR2: SGHKS and YYEKEE (reference sequence). This clone was seen more than once but under ten times. The antigen remains unidentified. Replicate sorted-subset PCRs were loaded with around 210 ng DNA, 29,000 or so T cell genomes. In the original analysis: ImmunoSEQ supplied junction-only sequences lacking quality scores, so filtering was different. Sequenced by immunoSEQ multiplex PCR; TCRdb stores in-frame clones only, minus some. The D gene and trimming were derived from the DNA, and the V and J assignments and clone size from that table. The sample holds 600,000 to 800,000 clones, 72% seen once.

This receptor was taken from a woman aged 25 to 39 in good health. The gene calls are TRBV5-5 and TRBJ1-4; no clear D. The sample was memory CD4+ T cells sorted from blood. This sample's subset: CD45RA-negative fraction. CDR3 residues: CASSSDPGPNEKLFF. In DNA form, the CDR3 reads TGTGCCAGCAGCTCGGACCCAGGCCCAAATGAAAAACTGTTTTTT.